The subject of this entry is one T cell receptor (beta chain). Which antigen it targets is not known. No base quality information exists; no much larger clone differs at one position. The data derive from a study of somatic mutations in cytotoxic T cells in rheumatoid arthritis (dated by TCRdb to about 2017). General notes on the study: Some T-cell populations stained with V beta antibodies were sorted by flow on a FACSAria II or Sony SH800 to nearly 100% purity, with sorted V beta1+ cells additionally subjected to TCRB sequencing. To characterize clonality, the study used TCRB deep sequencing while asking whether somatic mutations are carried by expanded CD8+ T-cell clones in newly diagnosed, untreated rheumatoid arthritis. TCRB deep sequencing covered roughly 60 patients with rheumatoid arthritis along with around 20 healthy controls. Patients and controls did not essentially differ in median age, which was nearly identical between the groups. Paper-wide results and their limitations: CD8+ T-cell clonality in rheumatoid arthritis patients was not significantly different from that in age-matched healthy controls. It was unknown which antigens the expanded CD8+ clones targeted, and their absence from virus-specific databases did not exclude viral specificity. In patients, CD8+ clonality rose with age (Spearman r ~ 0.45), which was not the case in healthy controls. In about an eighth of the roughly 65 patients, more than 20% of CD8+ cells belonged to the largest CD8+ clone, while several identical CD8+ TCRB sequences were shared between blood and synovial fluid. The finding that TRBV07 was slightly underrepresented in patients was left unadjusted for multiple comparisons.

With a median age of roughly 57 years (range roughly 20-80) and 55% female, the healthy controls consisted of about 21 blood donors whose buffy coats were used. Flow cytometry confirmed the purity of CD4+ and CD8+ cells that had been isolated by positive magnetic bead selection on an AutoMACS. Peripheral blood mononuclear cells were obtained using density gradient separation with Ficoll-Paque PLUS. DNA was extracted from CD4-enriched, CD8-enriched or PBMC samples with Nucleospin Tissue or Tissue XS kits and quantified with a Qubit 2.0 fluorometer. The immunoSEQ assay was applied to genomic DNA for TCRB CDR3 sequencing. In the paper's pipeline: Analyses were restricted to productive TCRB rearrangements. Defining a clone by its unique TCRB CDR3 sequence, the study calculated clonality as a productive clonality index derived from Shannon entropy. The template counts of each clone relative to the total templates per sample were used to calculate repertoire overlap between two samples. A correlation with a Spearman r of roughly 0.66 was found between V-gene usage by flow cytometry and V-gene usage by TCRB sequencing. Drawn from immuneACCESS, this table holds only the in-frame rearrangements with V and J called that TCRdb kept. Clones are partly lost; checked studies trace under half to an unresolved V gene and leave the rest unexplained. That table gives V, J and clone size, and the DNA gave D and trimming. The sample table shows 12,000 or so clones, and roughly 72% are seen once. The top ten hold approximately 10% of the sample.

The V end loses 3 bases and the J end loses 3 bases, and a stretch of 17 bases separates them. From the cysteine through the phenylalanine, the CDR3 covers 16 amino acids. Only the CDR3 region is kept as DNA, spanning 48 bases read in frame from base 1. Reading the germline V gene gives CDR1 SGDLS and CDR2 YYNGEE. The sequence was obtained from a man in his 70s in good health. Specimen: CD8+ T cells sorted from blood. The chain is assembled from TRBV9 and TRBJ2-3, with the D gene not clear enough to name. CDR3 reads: CASSEQTPQATDTQYF. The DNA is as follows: TGTGCCAGCAGCGAGCAGACACCTCAAGCGACAGATACGCAGTATTTT.